This T cell receptor beta chain is from a study of beta chain features in type 1 diabetes. About the research overall: Age and gender were similar between patients and healthy donors, as were cell yields.

About this clone: What it binds is unknown.

V lost 6 bases and J 6 bases, leaving 16 bases between the germline ends. The CDR3 runs to 14 residues. Germline-derived CDR1 and CDR2 are SGHAT and FQNNGV. Study results and limitations: The study found that naive, central memory and Treg TCRB repertoires appeared more similar in patients than in healthy donors. A moderate, significant TCRB CDR3 shortening appeared in type 1 diabetes across four CD4+ subsets.

Since all of the isolated RNA was reverse transcribed, expressed TCRB transcripts were what got sequenced. Naive, central memory and regulatory T cell samples averaged approximately 3.5 million immunoSEQ reads each. Sequenced by immunoSEQ multiplex PCR; TCRdb stores in-frame clones only, minus some. The sample consists of more than 25,000 clones, 56% of them appearing once. This sequence originates from a woman younger than 35 with type 1 diabetes. The specimen was Tregs from blood. V and J are TRBV11-2 and TRBJ2-3, with D perhaps TRBD2 (5 bases). The CDR3: CASRNLLGLDTQYF. CDR3 DNA sequence: TGTGCCAGCAGGAATCTCCTAGGACTTGATACGCAGTATTTT.